This is a list of T cell receptor beta chains from one sample in a study of blood T cell repertoires in COVID-19. Clones were sequenced by immunoSEQ multiplex PCR, and TCRdb holds only the in-frame ones, with some missing. This sample has about 160,000 clones, with over 80% found just once. Specimen: peripheral blood. These receptor sequences come from a man in his thirties or forties with COVID-19, enrolled during active disease. The CDR3 runs from the conserved cysteine through the conserved F or W. The order of the fields is V gene, D gene, J gene, clone size, CDR3 protein, CDR3 DNA. D genes are given only for firm matches. Not all rows give a size; the values are once, few, many and, for expanded clones, a class.

V: TRBV30
D: TRBD1
J: TRBJ1-2
size: .
CDR3: CAWTTGGTYGYTF
DNA: TGTGCCTGGACGACAGGGGGCACCTATGGCTACACCTTC

V: TRBV7-9
D: TRBD2
J: TRBJ2-1
size: .
CDR3: CASSLASGREFF
DNA: TGTGCCAGCAGCTTAGCAAGCGGGAGGGAGTTCTTC

V: TRBV12-3/TRBV12-4
D: .
J: TRBJ1-1
size: .
CDR3: CASSVGTPEAFF
DNA: TGTGCCAGCAGTGTAGGAACTCCTGAAGCTTTCTTT

V: TRBV21-1
D: .
J: TRBJ1-1
size: .
CDR3: CASSQDRGLNTEAFF
DNA: TGTGCCAGCAGCCAGGACAGGGGACTGAACACTGAAGCTTTCTTT

V: TRBV7-2
D: TRBD2
J: TRBJ2-7
size: .
CDR3: CASSKTSGGYEQYF
DNA: TGTGCCAGCAGCAAGACTAGCGGGGGATACGAGCAGTACTTC

V: TRBV5-1
D: TRBD2
J: TRBJ2-1
size: .
CDR3: CASSLVPGLASNEQFF
DNA: TGCGCCAGCAGCCTCGTTCCGGGACTAGCCAGTAATGAGCAGTTCTTC

V: TRBV3-1/TRBV3-2
D: .
J: TRBJ1-3
size: .
CDR3: CASSYTGNSGNTIYF
DNA: TGTGCCAGCAGTTATACAGGGAACTCTGGAAACACCATATATTTT

V: TRBV24-1
D: TRBD1
J: TRBJ1-2
size: once
CDR3: CATSDWTGRYGYTF
DNA: TGTGCCACCAGTGATTGGACAGGGCGCTATGGCTACACCTTC

V: TRBV6-5
D: .
J: TRBJ2-5
size: .
CDR3: CASSRDSRGETQYF
DNA: TGTGCCAGCAGCCGGGACTCCCGAGGGGAGACCCAGTACTTC

V: TRBV5-4
D: TRBD1
J: TRBJ1-4
size: .
CDR3: CASSLTGTGGVGEKLFF
DNA: TGTGCCAGCAGCTTGACCGGGACAGGGGGCGTGGGTGAAAAACTGTTTTTT

V: TRBV11-2
D: .
J: TRBJ1-5
size: .
CDR3: CASSLGGGEGNQPQHF
DNA: TGTGCCAGCAGCTTAGGGGGAGGGGAGGGCAATCAGCCCCAGCATTTT

V: TRBV7-9
D: TRBD2
J: TRBJ2-3
size: .
CDR3: CASSLGLAGGQGADTQYF
DNA: TGTGCCAGCAGCTTGGGACTAGCGGGGGGGCAGGGCGCAGATACGCAGTATTTT